A single sample is the source of the 4 T cell receptor beta chains below, sequenced in a study of siplizumab effects on memory and regulatory T cells. Libraries were prepared by immunoSEQ multiplex PCR; TCRdb keeps only in-frame clonotypes and omits some of them. The sample lists about 100,000 clones, about 90% occurring once. Sequenced input: CD4+ T cells sorted from blood. These receptors were taken from a human donor in good health.

The chain couples TRBV7-9 to TRBJ2-7; D remains ambiguous. CDR1 and CDR2 from the germline V gene are SEHNR and FQNEAQ (reference sequence). The V and J ends lost 5 bases and 6 bases respectively, with 11 bases between them. The CDR3 length is 12 residues. The chain's CDR3 is CASSPPAREQYF. The DNA of the CDR3 is TGTGCCAGCAGCCCCCCGGCGCGCGAGCAGTACTTC.

This CDR3 reads CASLQEPLSGANVLTF. In nucleotides, the CDR3 is TGTGCCAGCCTACAGGAACCTCTCTCTGGGGCCAACGTCCTGACTTTC. This rearrangement joins TRBV2 to TRBJ2-6, with a weak D call TRBD1 (5 bases). V shed 8 bases and J shed 0 bases, with 14 bases lying between them. The CDR3 has 16 residues. In germline, CDR1 is SNHLY, CDR2 FYNNEI.

The chain employs TRBV27 and TRBJ2-1; TRBD2 matches at 10 bases. The germline V gene encodes CDR1 MNHEY and CDR2 SMNVEV (reference sequence). J was trimmed by 7 bases and V by 8 bases; bases with no gene match: 20. This CDR3 region has 18 residues. DNA for the CDR3: TGTGCCAGCTTCCGGAGTAGCGGGGGGCCTCGTAGTGAGAATGAGCAGTTCTTC. Encoded protein: CASFRSSGGPRSENEQFF.

This clone was detected a few times. J is TRBJ2-1 and V is TRBV6-5, with TRBD2 as a possible D gene (5 bases). The germline V gene has CDR1 MNHEY and CDR2 SVGAGI. The CDR3 runs to 15 residues. V lost 2 bases and J lost 0, with 8 bases in between. The CDR3 region is CASSYGLPSYNEQFF. CDR3 bases: TGTGCCAGCAGTTACGGACTGCCCTCCTACAATGAGCAGTTCTTC.